These T cell receptor beta chains were read from a single sample in a study of T cell responses to AZD1222 COVID-19 vaccine. Repertoires were generated with immunoSEQ multiplex PCR, while TCRdb's copy carries only in-frame clones and drops some. The repertoire holds roughly 140,000 clones, with 90% as singletons. Sequencing used peripheral blood, obtained 28 days after the second AZD1222 dose. These receptors were taken from an adult who received the AZD1222 COVID-19 vaccine. Each CDR3 is given with its conserved first and last residue. A D gene is named only where the DNA matches it firmly. Size values are once, few and many counts, or a class for expanded clones, and some rows have none.

TRBJ2-5 once TRBV10-1 TRBD2 CASSVTSGANQETQYF TGCGCCAGCAGTGTAACTAGCGGGGCTAATCAAGAGACCCAGTACTTC
TRBJ1-4 - TRBV7-9 - CASSQGGSGRNEKLFF TGTGCCAGCAGTCAAGGAGGATCCGGACGGAATGAAAAACTGTTTTTT
TRBJ2-7 - TRBV27 - CASSPWGGEQYF TGTGCCAGCAGCCCTTGGGGCGGCGAGCAGTACTTC
TRBJ1-2 - TRBV3-1/TRBV3-2 TRBD1 CASSRRQGHGYTF TGTGCCAGCAGCCGACGACAGGGGCATGGCTACACCTTC
TRBJ1-6 - TRBV28 - CASRYGPDSYNSPLHF TGTGCCAGCAGATACGGACCCGACTCCTATAATTCACCCCTCCACTTT
TRBJ2-6 - TRBV9 - CASSVEGTGANVLTF TGTGCCAGCAGCGTAGAAGGGACTGGGGCCAACGTCCTGACTTTC
TRBJ2-3 - TRBV5-1 TRBD2 CASSLSLAGGSFGTDTQYF TGCGCCAGCAGCTTGTCACTAGCGGGAGGCTCTTTTGGCACAGATACGCAGTATTTT
TRBJ1-6 few TRBV4-2 - CASSQAGAAGPLHF TGTGCCAGCAGCCAAGCCGGGGCGGCTGGACCCCTCCACTTT
TRBJ1-1 - TRBV6-5 - CASRNTEAFF TGTGCCAGCCGTAACACTGAAGCTTTCTTT
TRBJ2-4 - TRBV4-1 TRBD2 CASSPGLAGGGFSKNIQYF TGCGCCAGCAGCCCGGGACTAGCGGGAGGGGGCTTTTCCAAAAACATTCAGTACTTC
TRBJ1-6 - TRBV5-6 - CASSFRDQNNSPLHF TGTGCCAGCAGCTTTCGGGACCAAAATAATTCACCCCTCCACTTT
TRBJ1-6 - TRBV7-6 TRBD1 CASSPGQGKIVESPLHF TGTGCCAGCAGCCCTGGACAGGGGAAGATAGTAGAATCACCCCTCCACTTT
TRBJ1-5 - TRBV4-1 - CASSHLNQPQHF TGCGCCAGCAGCCACCTCAATCAGCCCCAGCATTTT
TRBJ1-2 - TRBV2 - CASSESPAGYGYTF TGTGCCAGCAGTGAGTCCCCAGCAGGCTATGGCTACACCTTC
TRBJ1-6 - TRBV2 - CASSEDTGFNNSPLHF TGTGCCAGCAGTGAGGACACGGGGTTCAATAATTCACCCCTCCACTTT
TRBJ1-1 - TRBV18 - CASSPFHRVRMDTEAFF TGTGCCAGCTCACCCTTTCACAGGGTGCGGATGGACACTGAAGCTTTCTTT
TRBJ2-5 - TRBV19 - CASSKVADQETQYF TGTGCCAGTAGTAAGGTAGCGGACCAAGAGACCCAGTACTTC
TRBJ2-3 once TRBV7-3 - CASSRTGMDTQYF TGTGCCAGCTCCCGGACTGGGATGGATACGCAGTATTTT
TRBJ2-3 - TRBV19 TRBD2 CASSPPSGIGDTQYF TGTGCCAGTAGTCCACCGAGCGGGATCGGAGATACGCAGTATTTT
TRBJ1-6 few TRBV6-6 - CASSPQGYNSPLHF TGTGCCAGCAGTCCACAGGGCTATAATTCACCCCTCCACTTT
TRBJ2-7 - TRBV28 - CASSLSVPYEQYF TGTGCCAGCAGTTTAAGTGTCCCCTACGAGCAGTACTTC
TRBJ1-6 - TRBV4-1 - CASSQGPATNNNSPLHF TGCGCCAGCAGCCAAGGGCCAGCCACCAACAATAATTCACCCCTCCACTTT
TRBJ1-2 - TRBV6-5 - CASSRTAGGGYTF TGTGCCAGCAGCAGGACCGCGGGGGGCGGCTACACCTTC
TRBJ1-2 - TRBV4-1 TRBD1 CASIGTESNYGYTF TGCGCCAGTATCGGGACAGAGTCTAACTATGGCTACACCTTC
TRBJ1-1 - TRBV20-1 - CSTMTNTEAFF TGCAGCACCATGACGAACACTGAAGCTTTCTTT
TRBJ1-3 - TRBV15 - CATSRNRKISGNTIYF TGTGCCACCAGCAGAAACAGGAAAATTTCTGGAAACACCATATATTTT
TRBJ1-1 - TRBV30 - CASLEGDTEAFF TGTGCCTCACTAGAGGGGGACACTGAAGCTTTCTTT
TRBJ2-7 - TRBV9 TRBD1 CASSPRSGQGDEQYF TGTGCCAGCAGCCCCCGCTCAGGACAGGGGGACGAGCAGTACTTC
TRBJ1-1 - TRBV6-5 TRBD1 CASSKQQGGAFF TGTGCCAGCAGTAAGCAACAGGGGGGAGCTTTCTTT
TRBJ2-3 - TRBV5-4 TRBD2 CASSHRGGAGDTQYF TGTGCCAGCAGCCACCGGGGGGGGGCTGGAGATACGCAGTATTTT
TRBJ1-1 - TRBV6-5 TRBD1 CASGQGAWGTEAFF TGTGCCAGCGGACAGGGGGCCTGGGGCACTGAAGCTTTCTTT
TRBJ1-1 - TRBV5-6 - CASSLDRSWVEAFF TGTGCCAGCAGCTTGGACAGGAGCTGGGTAGAAGCTTTCTTT
TRBJ2-2 - TRBV2 - CASSRGTGELFF TGTGCCAGCAGTCGGGGGACCGGGGAGCTGTTTTTT
TRBJ1-5 few TRBV27 TRBD1 CASSDLGGVNQPQHF TGTGCCAGCAGCGACTTAGGGGGCGTCAATCAGCCCCAGCATTTT